The present entry profiles one T cell receptor beta chain with its context. Its antigen remains unidentified. The sample belongs to a study of T cells in Graves' hyperthyroidism and ophthalmopathy. Amplified TCR beta CDR3 regions came from RNA transcripts. In the first-round RT-PCR of the TCR CDR3, the HTBI primer set was used. TCRdb reanalysed the multiplex PCR reads using MiXCR and keeps one entry per CDR3 protein. The repertoire holds 500,000 to 650,000 distinct CDR3 sequences, roughly 18% seen once, with 17% in the top ten. CDR1 and CDR2 (germline): MNHNS, SASEGT. This CDR3 is 14 amino acids long. V shed 8 bases and J shed 0 bases, with 13 bases lying between them. Study observations and caveats: A model of 13 V-J features distinguished ophthalmopathy from stable hyperthyroidism. Before onset, ophthalmopathy was predicted by the model a median 6.5 months earlier. Also found in blood were most expanded thyroid clonotypes above 0.001.

This clonotype was sampled from a woman between 18 and 29 years old with Graves' ophthalmopathy. This rearrangement joins TRBV6-1 to TRBJ1-1; no firm D call. The specimen sequenced was blood. The CDR3 region is CASSTQRVNTEAFF. As DNA, the CDR3 is TGTGCCAGCTCTACTCAACGGGTGAACACTGAAGCTTTCTTT.